This TCR beta chain was observed in a study of T cells in Graves' hyperthyroidism and ophthalmopathy. General observations from the study: A model using 13 V-J features told ophthalmopathy apart from stable hyperthyroidism.

RNA transcripts provided the source from which TCR beta CDR3 regions were amplified. Using the HTBI primer set, a first-round RT-PCR was run on the TCR CDR3. One entry per CDR3 protein, called by TCRdb with MiXCR from the multiplex PCR reads. The data hold fewer than 650,000 distinct CDR3 sequences, with more than 13% observed a single time. Trimming took 5 bases from V and 7 from J; bases not matched to a gene: 4. The CDR3 is 14 residues long. The V gene's germline CDR1 is GTSNPN and CDR2 SVGIG (reference sequence). This clonotype showed up many times. The antigen is undetermined. For ophthalmopathy patients, the Clinical Activity Score was at least 3 and the NOSPECS grade at least 4; duration was under 3 months.

The V and J genes are TRBV30 and TRBJ1-6; TRBD1 matches 11 bases. Sequenced material: blood. The sequence came from a woman younger than 30 with Graves' ophthalmopathy. CDR3 nucleotide sequence: TGTGCCTGGGTCGGACAGGGGGCCAATTCACCCCTCCACTTT. Its translation is CAWVGQGANSPLHF.